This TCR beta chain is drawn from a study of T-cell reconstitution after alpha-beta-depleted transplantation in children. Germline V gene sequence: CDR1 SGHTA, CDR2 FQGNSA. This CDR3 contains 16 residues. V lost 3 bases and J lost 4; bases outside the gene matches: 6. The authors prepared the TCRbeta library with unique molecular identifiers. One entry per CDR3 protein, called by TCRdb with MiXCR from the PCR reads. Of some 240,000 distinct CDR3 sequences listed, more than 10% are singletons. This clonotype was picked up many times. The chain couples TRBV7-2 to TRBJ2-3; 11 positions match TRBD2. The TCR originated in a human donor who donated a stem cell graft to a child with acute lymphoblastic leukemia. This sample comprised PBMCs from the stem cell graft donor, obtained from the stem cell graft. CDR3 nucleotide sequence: TGTGCCAGCAGCTTGCTACTAGCGGGAGCAGCAGATACGCAGTATTTT. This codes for CASSLLLAGAADTQYF.